The present TCR beta chain was sequenced within a study of T-cell memory formation after mild COVID-19. Across the study: The two donors had largely donor-specific TCR clusters. Study-wide results and limits: Shrinking CD4+ clones resided mostly in CM and EM, and CD8+ ones in EMRA.

TCR alpha and TCR beta cDNA libraries carrying sample barcodes and UMIs were produced by 5'RACE using constant-segment primers. One entry per CDR3 protein results from TCRdb running MiXCR on the 5' RACE reads. The table includes roughly 120,000 distinct CDR3 sequences, roughly 15% detected once. In the case of this clonotype: Antigen: not known.

CDR1 SGHKS and CDR2 YYEKEE come from the germline V gene (reference sequence). The CDR3 is 15 residues long. Trimming shortened V by 0 bases and J by 4 bases, and 10 bases separated the two germline ends. This chain links TRBV5-5 with TRBJ2-2, with D possibly TRBD2 on 5 matching bases. Sequenced input: PBMCs or a T cell subset sorted from them (not recorded which). The receptor was isolated from an adult woman who had mild COVID-19 (a few samples of this study predate the infection). Cell type and time point are not known. The CDR3 spells CASSLGGSVTGELFF. The CDR3 DNA reads as TGTGCCAGCAGCTTGGGAGGGTCGGTCACCGGGGAGCTGTTTTTT.